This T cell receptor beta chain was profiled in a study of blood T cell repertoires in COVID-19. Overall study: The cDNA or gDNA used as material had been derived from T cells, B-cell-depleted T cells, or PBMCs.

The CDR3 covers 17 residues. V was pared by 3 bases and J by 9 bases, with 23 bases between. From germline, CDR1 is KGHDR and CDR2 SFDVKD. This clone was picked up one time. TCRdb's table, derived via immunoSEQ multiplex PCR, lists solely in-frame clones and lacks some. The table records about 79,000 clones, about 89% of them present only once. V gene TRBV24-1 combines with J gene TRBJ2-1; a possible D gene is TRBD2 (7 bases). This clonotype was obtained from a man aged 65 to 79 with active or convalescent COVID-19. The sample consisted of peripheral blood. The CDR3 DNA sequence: TGTGCCACCAGTGATCCTACACAGGGAGGGAGCTCGGGTGAGCAGTTCTTC. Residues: CATSDPTQGGSSGEQFF.